This TCR beta chain was sequenced during a study of Ad26.COV2.S vaccination and SARS-CoV-2 variants. Study-level background: Trial arm assignment for the donor was COV1001 Ad26.COV2.S. Once or twice, 56 days apart, Ad26.COV2.S was delivered intramuscularly.

The germline CDR1 and CDR2 sequences are SEHNR and FQNEAQ (reference sequence). Unmatched junction bases numbered 8, after V lost 5 bases and J lost 5 bases. The length of the CDR3 is 16 residues. The table came from immunoSEQ multiplex PCR; TCRdb's copy has only in-frame clones and leaves some out. The sample has about 440,000 clones; about 90% are singletons. General study results and limits: After vaccination, substantial breadth of spike-specific CD8+ and CD4+ responses was reported. It is possible that the TCR breadth and depth analyses underestimated the total T cell responses.

Of note for this clone: Its antigen is not identified.

Noted treatment: some 20 received Ad26.COV2.S at low or high dose, single or two shots; several received placebo; per-sample allocation not given. Sampling happened 63 days after the first vaccine or placebo injection. The TCR sequence derives from a person aged 18-60 years who received the Ad26.COV2.S COVID-19 vaccine or a placebo. The chain recombines TRBV7-9 with TRBJ2-5, with TRBD2 matching over 13 bases. The starting material was peripheral blood, obtained in a trial of Ad26.COV2.S vaccine versus placebo. This CDR3 is CASSLGLAGLAETQYF. The CDR3 bases are TGTGCCAGCAGCCTGGGACTAGCGGGATTGGCGGAGACCCAGTACTTC.